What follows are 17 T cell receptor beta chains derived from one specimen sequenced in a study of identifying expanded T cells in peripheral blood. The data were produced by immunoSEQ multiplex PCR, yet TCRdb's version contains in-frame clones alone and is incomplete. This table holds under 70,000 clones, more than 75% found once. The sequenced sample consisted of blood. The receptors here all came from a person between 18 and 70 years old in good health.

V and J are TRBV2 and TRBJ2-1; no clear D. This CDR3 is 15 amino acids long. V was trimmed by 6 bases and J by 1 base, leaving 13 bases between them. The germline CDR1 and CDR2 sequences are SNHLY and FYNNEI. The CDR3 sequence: CASSRQLGSYNEQFF. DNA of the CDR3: TGTGCCAGCAGCCGCCAGTTAGGTTCCTACAATGAGCAGTTCTTC.

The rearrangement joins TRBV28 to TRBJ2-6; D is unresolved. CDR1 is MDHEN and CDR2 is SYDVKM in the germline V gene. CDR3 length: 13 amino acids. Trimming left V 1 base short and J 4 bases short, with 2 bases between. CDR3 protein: CASSLSGANVLTF. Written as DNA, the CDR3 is TGTGCCAGCAGTTTATCGGGGGCCAACGTCCTGACTTTC.

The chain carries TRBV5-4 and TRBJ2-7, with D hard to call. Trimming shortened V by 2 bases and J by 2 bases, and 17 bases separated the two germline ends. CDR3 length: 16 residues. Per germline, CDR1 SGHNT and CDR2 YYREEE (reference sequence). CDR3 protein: CASSLGRVSAPYEQYF. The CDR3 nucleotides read TGTGCCAGCAGCTTAGGTCGGGTGTCAGCCCCCTACGAGCAGTACTTC.

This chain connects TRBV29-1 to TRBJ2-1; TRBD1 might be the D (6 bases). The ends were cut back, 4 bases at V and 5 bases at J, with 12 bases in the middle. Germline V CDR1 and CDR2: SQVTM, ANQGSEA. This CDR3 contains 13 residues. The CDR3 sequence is CSVGGRGDNEQFF. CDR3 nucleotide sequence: TGCAGCGTTGGTGGCAGGGGTGACAATGAGCAGTTCTTC.

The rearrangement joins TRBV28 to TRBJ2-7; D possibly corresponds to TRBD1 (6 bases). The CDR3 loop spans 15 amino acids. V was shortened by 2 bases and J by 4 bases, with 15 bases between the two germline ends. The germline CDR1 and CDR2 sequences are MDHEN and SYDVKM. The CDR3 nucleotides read TGTGCCAGCAGTTTACCAACCGGGACACCTTACGAGCAGTACTTC. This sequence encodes CASSLPTGTPYEQYF. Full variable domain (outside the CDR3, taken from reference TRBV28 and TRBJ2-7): DVKVTQSSRYLVKRTGEKVFLECVQDMDHENMFWYRQDPGLGLRLIYFSYDVKMKEKGDIPEGYSVSREKKERFSLILESASTNQTSMYLCASSLPTGTPYEQYFGPGTRLTVT.

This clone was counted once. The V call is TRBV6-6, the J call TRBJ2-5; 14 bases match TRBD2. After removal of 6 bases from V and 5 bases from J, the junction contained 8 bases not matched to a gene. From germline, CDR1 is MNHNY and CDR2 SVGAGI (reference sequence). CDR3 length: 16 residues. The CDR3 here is CASSSGLAGGRETQYF. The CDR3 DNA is TGTGCCAGCAGCTCCGGACTAGCGGGAGGAAGGGAGACCCAGTACTTC.

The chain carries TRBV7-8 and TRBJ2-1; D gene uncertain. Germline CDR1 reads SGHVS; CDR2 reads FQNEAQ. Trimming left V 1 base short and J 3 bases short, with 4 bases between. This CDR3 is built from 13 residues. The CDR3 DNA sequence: TGTGCCAGCAGCTTAGAGGTCTACAATGAGCAGTTCTTC. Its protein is CASSLEVYNEQFF.

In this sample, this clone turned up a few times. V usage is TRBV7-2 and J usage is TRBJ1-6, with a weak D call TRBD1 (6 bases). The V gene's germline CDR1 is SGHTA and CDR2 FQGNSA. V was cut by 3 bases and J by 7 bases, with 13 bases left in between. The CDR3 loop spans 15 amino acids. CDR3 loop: CASSFQGTMNSPLHF. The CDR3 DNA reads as TGTGCCAGCAGCTTTCAGGGGACAATGAATTCACCCCTCCACTTT.

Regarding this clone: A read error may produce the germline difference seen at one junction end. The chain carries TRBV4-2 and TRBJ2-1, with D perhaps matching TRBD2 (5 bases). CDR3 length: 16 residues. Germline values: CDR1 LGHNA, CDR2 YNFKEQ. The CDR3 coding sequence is TGTGCCAACAGCCAAGATAGAGCGGAACCTTACAATGAGCAGTTCTTC. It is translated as CANSQDRAEPYNEQFF.

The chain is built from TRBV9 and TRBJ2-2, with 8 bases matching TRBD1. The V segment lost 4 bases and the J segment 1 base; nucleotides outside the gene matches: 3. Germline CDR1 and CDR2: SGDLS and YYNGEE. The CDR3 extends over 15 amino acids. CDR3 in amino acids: CASSPGTGNTGELFF. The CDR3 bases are TGTGCCAGCAGCCCCGGGACAGGGAACACCGGGGAGCTGTTTTTT.

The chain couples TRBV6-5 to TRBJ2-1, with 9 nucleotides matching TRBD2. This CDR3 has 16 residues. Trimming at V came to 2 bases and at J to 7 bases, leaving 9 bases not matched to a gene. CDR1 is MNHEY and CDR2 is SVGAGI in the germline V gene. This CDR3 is CASSYEAGGPWNEQFF. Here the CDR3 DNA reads TGTGCCAGCAGTTACGAGGCGGGGGGGCCATGGAATGAGCAGTTCTTC.

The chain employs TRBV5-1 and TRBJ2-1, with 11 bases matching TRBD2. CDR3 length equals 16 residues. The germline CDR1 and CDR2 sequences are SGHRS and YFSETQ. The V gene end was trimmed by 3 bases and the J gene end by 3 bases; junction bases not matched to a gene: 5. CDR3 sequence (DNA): TGCGCCAGCAGCTACTCCGGGACTAGCGGCTACAATGAGCAGTTCTTC. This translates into CASSYSGTSGYNEQFF.

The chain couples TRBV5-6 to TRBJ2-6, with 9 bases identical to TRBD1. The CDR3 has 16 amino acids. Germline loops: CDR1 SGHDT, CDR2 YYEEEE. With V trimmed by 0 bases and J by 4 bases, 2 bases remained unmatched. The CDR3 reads CASSLGTGAGANVLTF. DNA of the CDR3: TGTGCCAGCAGCTTGGGGACAGGGGCCGGGGCCAACGTCCTGACTTTC. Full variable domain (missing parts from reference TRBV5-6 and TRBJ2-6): DAGVTQSPTHLIKTRGQQVTLRCSPKSGHDTVSWYQQALGQGPQFIFQYYEEEERQRGNFPDRFSGHQFPNYSSELNVNALLLGDSALYLCASSLGTGAGANVLTFGAGSRLTVL.

The CDR3, as DNA: TGTGCCAGCAGTTTAGCACCTAGCACAGATACGCAGTATTTT. Its protein product is CASSLAPSTDTQYF. V gene TRBV6-4 combines with J gene TRBJ2-3; unclear D gene. Per the germline V gene, CDR1 is MRHNA and CDR2 is SNTAGT. Trimming removed 5 bases at V and 0 bases at J, with 9 bases between. The CDR3 sequence is 14 residues long.

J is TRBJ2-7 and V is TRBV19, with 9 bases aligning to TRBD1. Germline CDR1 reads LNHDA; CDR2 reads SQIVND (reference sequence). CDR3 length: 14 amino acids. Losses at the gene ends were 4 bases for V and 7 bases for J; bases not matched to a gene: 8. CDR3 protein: CASSTGDRVGEQYF. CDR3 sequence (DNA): TGTGCCAGTAGTACCGGGGACAGGGTCGGGGAGCAGTACTTC.

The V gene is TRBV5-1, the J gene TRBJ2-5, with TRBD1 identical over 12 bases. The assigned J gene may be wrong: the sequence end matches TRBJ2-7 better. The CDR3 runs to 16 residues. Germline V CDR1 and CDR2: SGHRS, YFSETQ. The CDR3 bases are TGCGCCAGCAGCCAGGGACAGGGGGCGATCTCCTACGAGCAGTACTTC. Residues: CASSQGQGAISYEQYF.

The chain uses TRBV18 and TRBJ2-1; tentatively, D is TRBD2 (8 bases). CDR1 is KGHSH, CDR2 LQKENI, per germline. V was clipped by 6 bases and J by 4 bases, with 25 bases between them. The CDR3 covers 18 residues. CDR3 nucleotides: TGTGCCAGCTCTCTACAGGGGCCAGCGGGAGTGAAGTACAATGAGCAGTTCTTC. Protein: CASSLQGPAGVKYNEQFF.